This TCR beta chain is drawn from a study of blood T cell repertoires in COVID-19. Study at large: The analysed material was cDNA or gDNA that came from T cells, B-cell-depleted T cells, or PBMCs.

Germline-derived CDR1 and CDR2 are MDHEN and SYDVKM. V trimming: 5 bases; J trimming: 4 bases; junction bases outside the gene matches: 8. This CDR3 region has 15 residues. Data came from immunoSEQ multiplex PCR; TCRdb stores just in-frame clones and leaves some out. Altogether about 74,000 clones are present, 65% to 90% being singletons, with the ten largest covering 40% to 45%. The sample was peripheral blood. The chain carries TRBV28 and TRBJ1-1; TRBD1 matches 9 bases. The TCR comes from a man older than 75 with acute or convalescent COVID-19. Here the CDR3 DNA reads TGTGCCAGCAGTACGGAACACAGGGGGCCCACTGAAGCTTTCTTT. The encoded protein is CASSTEHRGPTEAFF.